A selection of T cell receptor beta chains follows, all from one sample in a study of CD8+ T cells in alopecia areata. The assay was immunoSEQ multiplex PCR, and TCRdb's table has in-frame clones only and misses some. The sample has about 150,000 clones; around half are singletons. Sequenced here: CD8+ T cells sorted from blood, sampled at week 0. The receptors shown here come from a human donor with alopecia areata. Each CDR3 is given with its conserved first and last residue. A D gene is named only where the DNA matches it firmly. Clone size, where shown, is once, few, many, or a class for clones that have expanded.

d_gene	v_gene	j_gene	abundance	CDR3nt	CDR3aa
NA	TRBV9	TRBJ2-2	NA	TGTGCCAGCAGCGCCCCCGAGACCGGGGAGCTGTTTTTT	CASSAPETGELFF
NA	TRBV6-5	TRBJ2-3	large	TGTGCCAGCAGTTACTCGAACACAGATACGCAGTATTTT	CASSYSNTDTQYF
TRBD2	TRBV7-9	TRBJ2-1	few	TGTGCCAGCAGCCGCGGGGGGAGCTCCTACAATGAGCAGTTCTTC	CASSRGGSSYNEQFF
NA	TRBV13	TRBJ1-4	few	TGTGCCAGCAGCTTGGAGAATGGGAAACTGTTTTTT	CASSLENGKLFF
NA	TRBV1	TRBJ1-2	NA	TGCACCAGCAGCCCTAGGGCAGGGAACGGAGATGGCTACACCTTC	CTSSPRAGNGDGYTF
NA	TRBV7-9	TRBJ1-2	NA	TGTGCCAGCAGCCACCCGCTCCCGGGCTCCCAAATATATGGCTACACCTTC	CASSHPLPGSQIYGYTF
NA	TRBV2	TRBJ1-5	NA	TGTGCCAGCAGTGCGGGACCGGTACTTAATCAGCCCCAGCATTTT	CASSAGPVLNQPQHF
TRBD2	TRBV4-3	TRBJ2-2	NA	TGCGCCAGCAGCCAACGACTAGCGGGGAAAGCCGGGGAGCTGTTTTTT	CASSQRLAGKAGELFF
NA	TRBV14	TRBJ2-5	NA	TGTGCCAGCAGCCGGATACAGGGAAATTCGGAGACCCAGTACTTC	CASSRIQGNSETQYF
NA	TRBV14	TRBJ2-7	NA	TGTGCCAGCAGCCAAGGCCCCGGGGGAGGTTACGAGCAGTACTTC	CASSQGPGGGYEQYF
NA	TRBV19	TRBJ2-1	NA	TGTGCCACCAAAGGAGCTGGGAATGAGCAGTTCTTC	CATKGAGNEQFF
NA	TRBV27	TRBJ2-1	NA	TGTGCCAGCAGTGTGGGGAATGGGGAGTTCTTC	CASSVGNGEFF
NA	TRBV25-1	TRBJ2-1	few	TGTGCCAGCAGTGGCGGGACAGCCAACAATGAGCAGTTCTTC	CASSGGTANNEQFF
NA	TRBV6-5	TRBJ2-2	once	TGTGCCAGCACTCACTCTAGTTCCGGGGAGCTGTTTTTT	CASTHSSSGELFF
NA	TRBV27	TRBJ2-2	few	TGTGCCAGCAGTTGGCAAGAGGCGTCTGGGGAGCTGTTTTTT	CASSWQEASGELFF
TRBD1	TRBV29-1	TRBJ2-7	NA	TGCAGCGTGTGGACAGGGAGCTCCTACGAGCAGTACTTC	CSVWTGSSYEQYF
TRBD1	TRBV7-6	TRBJ2-7	once	TGTGCCAGCAGTCCTGGACAGGGGAACTACGAGCAGTACTTC	CASSPGQGNYEQYF
NA	TRBV27	TRBJ1-2	NA	TGTGCCAGCAGTTTGGGGACCAGCTATGGCTACACCTTC	CASSLGTSYGYTF
NA	TRBV5-4	TRBJ2-6	NA	TGTGCCAGCAGCCCCGTCCCCTCTGGGGCCAACGTCCTGACTTTC	CASSPVPSGANVLTF
NA	TRBV29-1	TRBJ1-2	NA	TGCAGCGTTGAGGGAGGGGTCTATGGCTACACCTTC	CSVEGGVYGYTF
TRBD2	TRBV4-3	TRBJ2-1	NA	TGCGCCAGCAGCCAAGATCGGACTAGTACAAATGAGCAGTTCTTC	CASSQDRTSTNEQFF
NA	TRBV2	TRBJ2-3	few	TGTGCCAGTAGAGACCAACCAGATACGCAGTATTTT	CASRDQPDTQYF
NA	TRBV29-1	TRBJ1-1	NA	TGCAGCGTTGGTAGATGGAACACTGAAGCTTTCTTT	CSVGRWNTEAFF
TRBD1	TRBV29-1	TRBJ1-2	NA	TGCAGCGTTGTGGGACAGGGGAACTCTAACTATGGCTACACCTTC	CSVVGQGNSNYGYTF
NA	TRBV6-5	TRBJ2-1	NA	TGTGCCAGCAGTCGACAGAGCTCCTACAATGAGCAGTTCTTC	CASSRQSSYNEQFF
NA	TRBV6-6	TRBJ2-7	once	TGTGCCAGCACAGTAGGTTACGAGCAGTACTTC	CASTVGYEQYF
NA	TRBV4-3	TRBJ1-2	NA	TGCGCCAGCAGCCAAGATCGGTCGGGGAACTATGGCTACACCTTC	CASSQDRSGNYGYTF
NA	TRBV13	TRBJ2-4	few	TGTGCCAGCAGCCCCCCTGGGCGTGCTAAAAACATTCAGTACTTC	CASSPPGRAKNIQYF
NA	TRBV30	TRBJ2-7	few	TGTGCCTGGACGACGGGTTCCTCCTACGAGCAGTACTTC	CAWTTGSSYEQYF
TRBD1	TRBV19	TRBJ1-2	many	TGTGCCAGTAGTTGGACCGGACAGGGGGAAACCTTC	CASSWTGQGETF
NA	TRBV6-6	TRBJ1-5	NA	TGTGCCAGCAGTTACCAGGGCAATCAGCCCCAGCATTTT	CASSYQGNQPQHF
NA	TRBV29-1	TRBJ1-2	once	TGCAGCGTTGATTATGGGGACGGATATGGCTACACCTTC	CSVDYGDGYGYTF
NA	TRBV30	TRBJ1-1	NA	TGTGCCTGGAGTGTAGGTCCGAACACTGAAGCTTTCTTT	CAWSVGPNTEAFF
NA	TRBV15	TRBJ2-6	few	TGTGCCACCAGCAGAGTGGGTGGGGCCAACGTCCTGACTTTC	CATSRVGGANVLTF
TRBD1	TRBV4-1	TRBJ1-1	NA	TGCGCCAGCAGCCACGACAGGGAGGACACTGAAGCTTTCTTT	CASSHDREDTEAFF
TRBD2	TRBV28	TRBJ2-7	NA	TGTGCCAGCAGTTGGGGGGGAATGTCCTACGAGCAGTACTTC	CASSWGGMSYEQYF
TRBD1	TRBV4-3	TRBJ2-7	NA	TGCGCCAGCAGCCAAGACAGGGGGAGCTACGAGCAGTACTTC	CASSQDRGSYEQYF
TRBD1	TRBV5-1	TRBJ2-3	NA	TGCGCCAGCAGCTCGAGACAGGGTCACACAGATACGCAGTATTTT	CASSSRQGHTDTQYF
NA	TRBV11-2	TRBJ1-1	medium-sized	TGTGCCAGCCGCTCGGGGAACACTGAAGCTTTCTTT	CASRSGNTEAFF
TRBD2	TRBV28	TRBJ2-5	NA	TGTGCCAGCACCTCGACTAGCGGGCAAGAGACCCAGTACTTC	CASTSTSGQETQYF
NA	TRBV7-9	TRBJ1-1	NA	TGTGCCAGCAGTTCTCCTACGAACACTGAAGCTTTCTTT	CASSSPTNTEAFF
NA	TRBV29-1	TRBJ2-7	NA	TGCAGCGTATTATCCGGGACATCCCACGAGCAGTACTTC	CSVLSGTSHEQYF
NA	TRBV5-1	TRBJ2-1	NA	TGCGCCAGCAGCCCTGGACACCCGAGCTCCTACAATGAGCAGTTCTTC	CASSPGHPSSYNEQFF
TRBD1	TRBV4-3	TRBJ1-2	NA	TGCGCCAGCAGCCAAGATCGTGTGAGGGGGCGAAGAACCTTC	CASSQDRVRGRRTF
NA	TRBV4-3	TRBJ2-1	few	TGCGCCAGCAGCACCCAGAGGTCCTACAATGAGCAGTTCTTC	CASSTQRSYNEQFF
NA	TRBV4-3	TRBJ2-6	NA	TGCGCCAGCAGCCAAGATATGACGGGGCTGGGGGCCAACGTCCTGACTTTC	CASSQDMTGLGANVLTF
NA	TRBV5-1	TRBJ2-1	once	TGCGCCAGCAGCTTGGGTAACCACAATGAGCAGTTCTTC	CASSLGNHNEQFF
NA	TRBV30	TRBJ2-1	NA	TGTGCCTCCGACTACGGGTTAGACAATGAGCAGTTCTTC	CASDYGLDNEQFF
TRBD1	TRBV30	TRBJ1-2	NA	TGTGCCTGGGGACAGGGGATCGATGGCTACACCTTC	CAWGQGIDGYTF